This paragraph reports one T cell receptor (beta chain). Its target is not known. Measured with immunoSEQ multiplex PCR; TCRdb has only the in-frame clones, and not every one. The sample has 35,000 to 50,000 clones; roughly 94% are singletons. These data are taken from a study of graft-versus-host responses after intestinal transplantation. On the study more broadly: Transplants given to recipients were multivisceral, liver-intestinal, or isolated intestinal. After anti-thymocyte globulin induction, recipients took tacrolimus and steroids for around three years.

Study-level results: Recipient marrow held GvH clones, some first seen in ileum or blood. Allograft clonal ratios (graft-versus-host to host-versus-graft) were high in patients who had graft-donor T cell macrochimerism.

This material consisted of PBMCs, taken 335 days after intestinal transplant. The sequence derives from a human patient who received an intestinal transplant, so some T cells may come from the graft donor.

The CDR3 protein is CASSYRSPVRFEQYF. The CDR3 nucleotides read TGTGCCAGCAGTTACCGAAGCCCAGTACGGTTCGAGCAGTACTTC. The gene calls are TRBV6-5 and TRBJ2-7; D is unresolved. CDR1 and CDR2 from the germline V gene are MNHEY and SVGAGI. Trimming pared 2 bases from V and 6 bases from J, leaving 17 bases between. The CDR3 runs to 15 residues.